Listed below are T cell receptor beta chains from one sample, sequenced in a study of shared clonotypes between healthy human individuals. The protocol was immunoSEQ multiplex PCR, while the TCRdb copy is restricted to in-frame clones and leaves out a portion. Altogether about 2 million clones are present, approximately 95% being singletons, with the ten largest covering 1% to 1.3%. The sequenced material came from naive CD8+ T cells sorted from blood. These receptors were obtained from a man between 18 and 29 years old in good health. Each CDR3 is given with its conserved first and last residue. A D gene is named only where the DNA matches it firmly. Rows may omit the clone size; those that give it use once, few, many or a size class.

cdr3_nt	cdr3_aa	clone_size	d_call	v_call	cdr3_length	j_call
TGTGCCAGCAGCTTGTATATTGTGGGGACAGATACGCAGTATTTT	CASSLYIVGTDTQYF	once	-	TRBV5-8	15	TRBJ2-3
TGTGCCAGCAGTTTAGCCTCGGGTAGATACGAGCAGTACTTC	CASSLASGRYEQYF	-	-	TRBV27	14	TRBJ2-7
TGTGCCAGAAGCCCCCTTCTAGCGGGAGCCACAGATACGCAGTATTTT	CARSPLLAGATDTQYF	-	TRBD2	TRBV5-3	16	TRBJ2-3
TGTGCCAGTACCGGGGAGGGCTCAAACGAGCAGTACTTC	CASTGEGSNEQYF	-	TRBD2	TRBV19	13	TRBJ2-7
TGTGCCAGCAGTTTTATGGGGGCAGGGGCCAACGTCCTGACTTTC	CASSFMGAGANVLTF	-	-	TRBV27	15	TRBJ2-6
TGTGCCAGCAGTTTCCCATCCCGAGGGGCGCAGACTGAAGCTTTCTTT	CASSFPSRGAQTEAFF	-	-	TRBV28	16	TRBJ1-1
TGTGCCAGCAGTTTCGCGGGCTCCTTGGAAGCTTTCTTT	CASSFAGSLEAFF	once	-	TRBV27	13	TRBJ1-1
TGTGCCAGCAGGGACAGGGGTAGTGAAGCTTTCTTT	CASRDRGSEAFF	-	TRBD1	TRBV7-6	12	TRBJ1-1
TGTGCCAGCAGCTTAGGGGGGACTAGCGTAGATACGCAGTATTTT	CASSLGGTSVDTQYF	-	TRBD2	TRBV11-2	15	TRBJ2-3
TGTGCCAGCAGCTTAGTTAATAGAGCCGGGGAGCTGTTTTTT	CASSLVNRAGELFF	-	-	TRBV7-9	14	TRBJ2-2
TGTGCCAGCAGCTTACTCTCGGGGGGGGAGACCCAGTACTTC	CASSLLSGGETQYF	-	TRBD2	TRBV11-2	14	TRBJ2-5
TGTGCCAGTAGTAAAGTGGAGCTTTCGATAACAGATACGCAGTATTTT	CASSKVELSITDTQYF	-	-	TRBV19	16	TRBJ2-3
TGTGCCAGCAGTGAAGCGCCAGTTAATGAAAAACTGTTTTTT	CASSEAPVNEKLFF	once	-	TRBV6-1	14	TRBJ1-4
TGTGCCAGCAGTGGGCACCAAGAGACCCAGTACTTC	CASSGHQETQYF	once	-	TRBV6-6	12	TRBJ2-5
TGTGCCAGTTCACAGGTACAGGGGGCCACTGAAGCTTTCTTT	CASSQVQGATEAFF	-	TRBD1	TRBV7-9	14	TRBJ1-1
TGTGCCAGCAGTTTACGGGACTCCAGGAATGAGCAGTTCTTC	CASSLRDSRNEQFF	-	-	TRBV27	14	TRBJ2-1
TGTGCCAGCGGATCTACAGGACTACCATCTGAAGCTTTCTTT	CASGSTGLPSEAFF	-	-	TRBV28	14	TRBJ1-1
TGCGCCAGCAGCCAAGGGAGAGCCTACGAGCAGTACTTC	CASSQGRAYEQYF	-	-	TRBV4-3	13	TRBJ2-7
TGTGCCAGCAGCTTAAGTGCGGAGTCCTACGAGCAGTACTTC	CASSLSAESYEQYF	-	-	TRBV13	14	TRBJ2-7
TGTGCCAGCAGGGCAAGGTGGGCCTTTAGCTACGAGCAGTACTTC	CASRARWAFSYEQYF	-	-	TRBV28	15	TRBJ2-7
TGTGCCATCAGTGCTGGGACAGAAGCTTTCTTT	CAISAGTEAFF	-	-	TRBV10-3	11	TRBJ1-1
TGTGCCAGCAGCTTCTCACTTCACTCTGGGGCCAACGTCCTGACTTTC	CASSFSLHSGANVLTF	-	-	TRBV11-3	16	TRBJ2-6
TGTGCCAGCAACCCTAGCCTTCTCCCAGATACGCAGTATTTT	CASNPSLLPDTQYF	-	-	TRBV7-9	14	TRBJ2-3
TGCAGCGGGAAAATAGCGGGGGTATACAATGAGCAGTTCTTC	CSGKIAGVYNEQFF	-	TRBD2	TRBV29-1	14	TRBJ2-1
TGTGCCAGCAGTGAAATAAAACCCTATAACACAGATACGCAGTATTTT	CASSEIKPYNTDTQYF	-	-	TRBV28	16	TRBJ2-3
TGTGCCAGCAGTTCTGGGACAGGATTAGAGCAGTACTTC	CASSSGTGLEQYF	once	TRBD1	TRBV6-5	13	TRBJ2-7
TGTGCCAGCAGCTTAGAAACCGGGACAGGGACAGGGGGGGAGCTGTTTTTT	CASSLETGTGTGGELFF	-	TRBD1	TRBV11-2	17	TRBJ2-2
TGTGCCAGCAGTGTGACAGGGGGGCGGCGCATGAACACTGAAGCTTTCTTT	CASSVTGGRRMNTEAFF	few	TRBD1	TRBV6-1	17	TRBJ1-1
TGTGCCAGCAGCTTAGTTGCAACTAATGAAAAACTGTTTTTT	CASSLVATNEKLFF	-	-	TRBV11-2	14	TRBJ1-4
TGTGCCAGCAGTGAATCCGGACTAGCGGACGATGAGCAGTTCTTC	CASSESGLADDEQFF	few	TRBD2	TRBV25-1	15	TRBJ2-1